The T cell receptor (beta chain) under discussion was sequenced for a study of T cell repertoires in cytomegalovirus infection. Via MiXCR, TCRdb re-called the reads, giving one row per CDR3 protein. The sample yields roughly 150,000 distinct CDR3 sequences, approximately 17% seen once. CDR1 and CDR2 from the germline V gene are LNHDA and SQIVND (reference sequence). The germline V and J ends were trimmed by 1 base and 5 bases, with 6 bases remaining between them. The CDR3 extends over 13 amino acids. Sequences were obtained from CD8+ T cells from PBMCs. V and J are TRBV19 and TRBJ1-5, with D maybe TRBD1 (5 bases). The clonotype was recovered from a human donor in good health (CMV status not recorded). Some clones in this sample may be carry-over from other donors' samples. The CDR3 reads CASSIGGDQPQHF. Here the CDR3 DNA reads TGTGCCAGTAGTATAGGAGGGGATCAGCCCCAGCATTTT.